This T cell receptor (beta chain) derives from a study of blood T cell repertoires in COVID-19. Study as a whole: Samples of COVID-19 (acute and convalescent) were obtained from the United States, Italy and Spain.

This table comes from immunoSEQ multiplex PCR, and its TCRdb copy is limited to in-frame clones, with some not included. The table has some 270,000 clones, 80% to 85% seen once. There are 15 residues in the CDR3. Germline trimming cut 7 bases from V and 1 base from J; bases unmatched to any gene: 5. Germline V gene sequence: CDR1 LNHDA, CDR2 SQIVND (reference sequence). This TCR derives from a person aged 70 to 79 with COVID-19, enrolled during active disease. The source material was peripheral blood. V is TRBV19 and J is TRBJ2-2, with TRBD2 matching 8 bases. CDR3 nucleotides: TGTGCCAGTAAGGGACTAGATCAGAACACCGGGGAGCTGTTTTTT. Translation gives CASKGLDQNTGELFF.